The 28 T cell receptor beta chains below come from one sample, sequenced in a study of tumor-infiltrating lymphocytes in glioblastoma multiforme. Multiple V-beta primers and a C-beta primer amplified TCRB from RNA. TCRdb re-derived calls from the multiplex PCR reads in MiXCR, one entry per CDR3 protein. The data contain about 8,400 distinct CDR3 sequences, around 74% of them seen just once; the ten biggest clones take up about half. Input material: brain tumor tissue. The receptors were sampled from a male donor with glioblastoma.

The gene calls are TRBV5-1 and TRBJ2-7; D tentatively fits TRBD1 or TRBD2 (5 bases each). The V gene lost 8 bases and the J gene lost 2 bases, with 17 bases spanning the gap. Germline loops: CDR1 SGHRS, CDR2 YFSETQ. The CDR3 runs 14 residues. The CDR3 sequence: CASRFARDPYEQYF. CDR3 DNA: TGCGCCAGTAGATTCGCAAGGGACCCCTACGAGCAGTACTTC.

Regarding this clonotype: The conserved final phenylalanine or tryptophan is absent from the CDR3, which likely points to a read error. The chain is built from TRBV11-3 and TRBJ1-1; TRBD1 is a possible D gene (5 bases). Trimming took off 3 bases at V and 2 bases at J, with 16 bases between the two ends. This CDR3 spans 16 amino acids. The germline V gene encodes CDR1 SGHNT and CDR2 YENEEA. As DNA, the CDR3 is TGTGCCAGCAGCTTTAAGGGTGCAGGGCTCAACACTGAAGCTTTCCTT. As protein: CASSFKGAGLNTEAFL.

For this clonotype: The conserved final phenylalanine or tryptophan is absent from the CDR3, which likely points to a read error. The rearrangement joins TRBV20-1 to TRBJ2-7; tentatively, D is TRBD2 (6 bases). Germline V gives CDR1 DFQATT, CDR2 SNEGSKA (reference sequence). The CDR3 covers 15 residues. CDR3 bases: TGCCGTGCTAGAGATTCGGTATATCTCGGGAGCGAGCAGTACCTC. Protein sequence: CRARDSVYLGSEQYL.

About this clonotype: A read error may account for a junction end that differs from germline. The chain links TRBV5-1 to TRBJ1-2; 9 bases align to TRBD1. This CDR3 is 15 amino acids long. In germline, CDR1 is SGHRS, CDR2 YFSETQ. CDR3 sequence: CASRPYGQGSYGYTF. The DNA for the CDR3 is TGCGCCAGCAGGCCCTACGGACAGGGGAGCTATGGTTACACCTTC.

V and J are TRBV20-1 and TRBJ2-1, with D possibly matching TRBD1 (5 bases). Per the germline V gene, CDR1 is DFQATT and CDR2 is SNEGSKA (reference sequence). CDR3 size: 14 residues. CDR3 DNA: TGCAGCGTTAGATATGAGGCAGGGCTGTATGAGCAGTTCTTC. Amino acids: CSVRYEAGLYEQFF.

CDR3 sequence: CASSLSRGINTGELFF. The CDR3 DNA reads as TGTGCCAGCAGCTTGAGCCGGGGGATTAACACCGGGGAGCTGTTTTTT. V usage is TRBV5-6 and J usage is TRBJ2-2; D perhaps matches TRBD2 (6 bases). The CDR3 is made up of 16 amino acids. V was shortened by 1 base and J by 2 bases, with 12 bases between the two germline ends. The V gene's germline CDR1 is SGHDT and CDR2 YYEEEE.

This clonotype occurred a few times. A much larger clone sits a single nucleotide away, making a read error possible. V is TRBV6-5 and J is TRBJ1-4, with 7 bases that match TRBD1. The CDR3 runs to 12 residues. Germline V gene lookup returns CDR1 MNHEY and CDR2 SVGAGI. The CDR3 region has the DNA TGTACCAGCAGCGCGACAGGGGAAAAACTGTTTTTT. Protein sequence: CTSSATGEKLFF.

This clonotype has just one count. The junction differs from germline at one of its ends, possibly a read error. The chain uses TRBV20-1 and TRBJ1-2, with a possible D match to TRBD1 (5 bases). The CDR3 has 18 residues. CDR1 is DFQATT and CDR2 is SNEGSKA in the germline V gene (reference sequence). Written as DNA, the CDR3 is TGCAGTGCTAGAGTAGGGGTTGAAGGGGCAAATTCTAACTATTGCTACACCTTC. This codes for CSARVGVEGANSNYCYTF.

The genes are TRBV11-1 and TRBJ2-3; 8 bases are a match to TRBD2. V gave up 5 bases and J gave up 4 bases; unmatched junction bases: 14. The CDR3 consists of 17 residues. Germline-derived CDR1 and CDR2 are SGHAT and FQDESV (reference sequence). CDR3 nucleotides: TGTGCCAGCAGCCCCGGGACTAGAAGGTCCGCATCAGATACGCAGTATTTT. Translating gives CASSPGTRRSASDTQYF.

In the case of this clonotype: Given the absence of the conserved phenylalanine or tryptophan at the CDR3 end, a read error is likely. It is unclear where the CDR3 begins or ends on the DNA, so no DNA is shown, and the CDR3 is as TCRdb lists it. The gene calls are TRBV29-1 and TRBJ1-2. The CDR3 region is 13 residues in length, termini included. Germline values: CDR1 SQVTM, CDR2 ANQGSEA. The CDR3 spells CSVDLEDDYGYIL.

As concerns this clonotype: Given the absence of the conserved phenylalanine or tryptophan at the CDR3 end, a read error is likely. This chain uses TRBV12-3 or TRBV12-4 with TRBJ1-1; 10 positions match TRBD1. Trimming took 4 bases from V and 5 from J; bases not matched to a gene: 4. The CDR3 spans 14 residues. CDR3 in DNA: TGTGCCAGCAGTTACGGACAGGGGGTTACTGAAGCTTTCTCT. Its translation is CASSYGQGVTEAFS.

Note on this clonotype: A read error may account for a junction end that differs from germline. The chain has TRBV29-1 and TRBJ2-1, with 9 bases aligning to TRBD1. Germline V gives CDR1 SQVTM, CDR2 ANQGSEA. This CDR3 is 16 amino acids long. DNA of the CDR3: TGCGGCGTTGAAGACCCGGACAGGGGAACCTACGATGAGCAGTTCTTC. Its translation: CGVEDPDRGTYDEQFF.

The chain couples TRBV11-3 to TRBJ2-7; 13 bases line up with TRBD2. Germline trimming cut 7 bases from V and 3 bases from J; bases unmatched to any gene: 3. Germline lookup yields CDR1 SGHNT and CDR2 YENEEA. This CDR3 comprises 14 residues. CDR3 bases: TGTGCCAGCATCTGGACTAGCGGGAGCTACGAGCAGTACTTC. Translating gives CASIWTSGSYEQYF.

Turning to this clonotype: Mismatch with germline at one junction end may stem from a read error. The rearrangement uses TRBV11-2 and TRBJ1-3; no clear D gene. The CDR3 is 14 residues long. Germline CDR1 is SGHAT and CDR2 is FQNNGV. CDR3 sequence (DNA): TGTGCTAGCAGCCAGTCCGGGGAGCTGAACATCATATATTTT. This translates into CASSQSGELNIIYF.

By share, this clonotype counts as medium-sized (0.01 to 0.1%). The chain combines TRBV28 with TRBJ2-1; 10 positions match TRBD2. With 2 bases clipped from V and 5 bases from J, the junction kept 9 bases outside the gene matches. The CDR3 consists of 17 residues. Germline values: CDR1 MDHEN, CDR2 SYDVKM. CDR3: CASSLDLAAGGNNEQFF. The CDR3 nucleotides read TGTGCCAGCAGTTTAGACCTCGCAGCGGGAGGGAACAATGAGCAGTTCTTC. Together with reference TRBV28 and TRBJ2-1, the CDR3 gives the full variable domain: DVKVTQSSRYLVKRTGEKVFLECVQDMDHENMFWYRQDPGLGLRLIYFSYDVKMKEKGDIPEGYSVSREKKERFSLILESASTNQTSMYLCASSLDLAAGGNNEQFFGPGTRLTVL.

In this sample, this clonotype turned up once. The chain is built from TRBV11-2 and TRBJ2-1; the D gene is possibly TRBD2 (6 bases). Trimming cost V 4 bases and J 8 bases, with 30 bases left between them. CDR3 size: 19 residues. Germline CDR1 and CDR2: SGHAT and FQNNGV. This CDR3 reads CASSSDFPPSQGGGDEQFF. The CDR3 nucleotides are TGTGCCAGCAGCTCGGATTTCCCCCCCTCTCAGGGAGGTGGGGATGAGCAGTTCTTC.

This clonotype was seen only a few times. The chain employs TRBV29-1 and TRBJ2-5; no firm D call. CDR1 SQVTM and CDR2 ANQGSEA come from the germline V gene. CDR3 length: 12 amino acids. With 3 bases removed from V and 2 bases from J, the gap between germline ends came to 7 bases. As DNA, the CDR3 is TGCAGCGTTGAGCACAGTCAAGAGACCCAGTACTTC. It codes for CSVEHSQETQYF.

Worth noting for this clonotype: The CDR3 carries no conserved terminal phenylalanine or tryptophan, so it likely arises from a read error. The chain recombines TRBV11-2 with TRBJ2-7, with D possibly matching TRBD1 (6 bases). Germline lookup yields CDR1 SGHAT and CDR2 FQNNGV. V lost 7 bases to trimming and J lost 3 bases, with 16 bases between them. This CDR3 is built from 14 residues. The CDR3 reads CASNRETGFYEQYS. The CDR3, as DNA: TGTGCCAGCAACCGAGAGACAGGATTCTACGAGCAGTACTCC.

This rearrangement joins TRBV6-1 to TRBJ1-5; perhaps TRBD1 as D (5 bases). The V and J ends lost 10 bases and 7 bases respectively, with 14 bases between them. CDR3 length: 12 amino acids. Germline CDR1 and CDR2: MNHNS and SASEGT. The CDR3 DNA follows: TGTGCCACTATGGGGCCTCACCAGCCCCAGCATTTT. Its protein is CATMGPHQPQHF.

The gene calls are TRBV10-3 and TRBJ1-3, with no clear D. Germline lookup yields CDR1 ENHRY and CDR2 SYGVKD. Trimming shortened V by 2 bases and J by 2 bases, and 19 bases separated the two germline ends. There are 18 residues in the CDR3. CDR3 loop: CAISEPIGRGGTGNTIYF. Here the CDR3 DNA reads TGTGCCATCAGTGAGCCGATCGGCCGAGGCGGCACTGGAAACACCATATATTTT.

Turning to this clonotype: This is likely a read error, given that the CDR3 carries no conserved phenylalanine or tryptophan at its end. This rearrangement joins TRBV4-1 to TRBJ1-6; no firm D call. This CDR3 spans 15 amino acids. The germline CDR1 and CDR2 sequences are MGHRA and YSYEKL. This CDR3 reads CASPNLASGVSPLHL. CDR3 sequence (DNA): TGCGCCAGCCCAAACCTGGCATCTGGGGTTTCACCTCTCCACTTG.

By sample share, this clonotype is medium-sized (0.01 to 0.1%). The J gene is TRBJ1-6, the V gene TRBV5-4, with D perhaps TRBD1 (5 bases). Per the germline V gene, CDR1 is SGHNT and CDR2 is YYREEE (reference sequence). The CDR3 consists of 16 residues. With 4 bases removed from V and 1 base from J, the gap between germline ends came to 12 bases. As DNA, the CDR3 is TGTGCCAGCAGCGAGTCAGGGAGGTCCTATAATTCACCCCTCCACTTT. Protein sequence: CASSESGRSYNSPLHF.

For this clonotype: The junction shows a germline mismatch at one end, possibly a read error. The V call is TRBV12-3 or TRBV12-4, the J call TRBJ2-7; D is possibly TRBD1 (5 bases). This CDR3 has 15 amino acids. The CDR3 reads CASSLGAGCTYEQHF. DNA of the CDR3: TGTGCCAGCAGTTTAGGGGCAGGGTGCACCTACGAGCAGCACTTC.

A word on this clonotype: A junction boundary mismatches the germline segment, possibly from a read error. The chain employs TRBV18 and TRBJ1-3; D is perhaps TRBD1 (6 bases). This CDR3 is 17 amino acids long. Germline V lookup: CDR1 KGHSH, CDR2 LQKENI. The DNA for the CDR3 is TGTGCCAGCTCACTCTCAGGGGACAACAACTCTGGAAACACCATACATTTT. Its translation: CASSLSGDNNSGNTIHF.

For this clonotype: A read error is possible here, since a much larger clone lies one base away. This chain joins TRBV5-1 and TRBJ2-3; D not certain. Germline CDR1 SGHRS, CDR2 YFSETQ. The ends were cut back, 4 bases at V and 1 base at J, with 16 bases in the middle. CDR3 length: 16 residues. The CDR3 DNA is TGCGCCAGCAGCCTCCTAGGTATTGGAGGCACAGATACGCAGTATTTT. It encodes CASSLLGIGGTDTQYF.

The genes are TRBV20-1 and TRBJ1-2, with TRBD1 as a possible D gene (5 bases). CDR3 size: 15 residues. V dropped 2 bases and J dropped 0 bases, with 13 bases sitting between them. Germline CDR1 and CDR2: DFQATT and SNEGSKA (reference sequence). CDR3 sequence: CSARLWGSTNYGYTF. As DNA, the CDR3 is TGCAGTGCTAGACTGTGGGGCTCGACTAACTATGGCTACACCTTC.

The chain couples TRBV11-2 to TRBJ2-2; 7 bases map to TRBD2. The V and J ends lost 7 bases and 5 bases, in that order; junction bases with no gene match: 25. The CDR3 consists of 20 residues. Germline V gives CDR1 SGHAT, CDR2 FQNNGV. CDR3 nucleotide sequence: TGTGCCAGCACCCCCTCATCCGGCCAAGGGCTAGCGGTAAGTACCGGGGAGCTGTTTTTT. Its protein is CASTPSSGQGLAVSTGELFF.

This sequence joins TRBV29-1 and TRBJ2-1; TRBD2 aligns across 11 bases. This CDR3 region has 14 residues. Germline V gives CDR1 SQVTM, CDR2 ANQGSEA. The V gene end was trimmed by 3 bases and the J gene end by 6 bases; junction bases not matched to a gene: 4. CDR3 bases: TGCAGCGTTGATGGGACTAGCGGAACCAATGAGCAGTTCTTC. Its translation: CSVDGTSGTNEQFF.